These 2 T cell receptor beta chains originate from one sample sequenced in a study of cytotoxic CD8 clonotypes in ibrutinib-treated CLL. Clones were sequenced by immunoSEQ multiplex PCR, and TCRdb holds only the in-frame ones, with some missing. The profile covers under 200,000 clones, with around 84% appearing a single time and under 2.5% taken by the ten largest. The input for sequencing was PBMCs, taken after 12 months of ibrutinib treatment. The receptors stem from a human donor with chronic lymphocytic leukemia.

The V and J genes are TRBV7-2 and TRBJ2-1, with TRBD2 matching over 7 bases. Germline V CDR1 and CDR2: SGHTA, FQGNSA. V was pared by 0 bases and J by 9 bases, with 5 bases of the junction left unmatched. The CDR3 contains 14 residues. In nucleotides, the CDR3 is TGTGCCAGCAGCTTAGCGAGAAGCGGGACTGAGCAGTTCTTC. It is translated as CASSLARSGTEQFF.

This chain connects TRBV7-2 to TRBJ2-3, with a possible D match to TRBD2 (5 bases). The V and J ends lost 0 bases and 3 bases respectively, with 10 bases between them. The CDR3 has 15 residues. Per the germline V gene, CDR1 is SGHTA and CDR2 is FQGNSA. CDR3 DNA sequence: TGTGCCAGCAGCTTAGCAGCGGTCTCAACAGATACGCAGTATTTT. Translation gives CASSLAAVSTDTQYF.